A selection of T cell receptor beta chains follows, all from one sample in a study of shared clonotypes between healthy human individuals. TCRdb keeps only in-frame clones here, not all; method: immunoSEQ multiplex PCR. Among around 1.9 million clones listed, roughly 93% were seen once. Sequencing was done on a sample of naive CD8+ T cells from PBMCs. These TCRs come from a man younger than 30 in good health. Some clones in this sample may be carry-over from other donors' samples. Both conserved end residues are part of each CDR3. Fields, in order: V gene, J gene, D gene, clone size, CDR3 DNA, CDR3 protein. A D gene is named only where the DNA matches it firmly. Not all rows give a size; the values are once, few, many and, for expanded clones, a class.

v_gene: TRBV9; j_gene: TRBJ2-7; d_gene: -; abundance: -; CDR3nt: TGTGCCAGCAGCGTAGCTCCTAGTGGCTCCTACGAGCAGTACTTC; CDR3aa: CASSVAPSGSYEQYF
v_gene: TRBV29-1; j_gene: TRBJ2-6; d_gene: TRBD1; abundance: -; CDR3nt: TGCAGCGTACCTGACAGGGCCTCTGGGGCCAACGTCCTGACTTTC; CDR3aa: CSVPDRASGANVLTF
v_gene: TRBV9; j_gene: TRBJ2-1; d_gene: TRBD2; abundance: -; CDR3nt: TGTGCCAGCAGCGCAACCGGACTAGCGGGGCTAAGCGTAAGAAATGAGCAGTTCTTC; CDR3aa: CASSATGLAGLSVRNEQFF
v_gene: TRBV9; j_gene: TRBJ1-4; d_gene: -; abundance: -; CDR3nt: TGTGCCAGCAGTAACGGGGGCCGGACTGAAAAACTGTTTTTT; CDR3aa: CASSNGGRTEKLFF
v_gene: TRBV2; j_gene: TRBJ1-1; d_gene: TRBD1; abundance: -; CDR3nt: TGTGCCAGCAGGATTCAGGGGGCGCGATTCATGAACACTGAAGCTTTCTTT; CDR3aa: CASRIQGARFMNTEAFF
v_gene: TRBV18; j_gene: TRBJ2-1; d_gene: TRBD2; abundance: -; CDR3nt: TGTGCCAGCTCACCACCGGGGACTAGCGGGAGAGGCAATGAGCAGTTCTTC; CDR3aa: CASSPPGTSGRGNEQFF
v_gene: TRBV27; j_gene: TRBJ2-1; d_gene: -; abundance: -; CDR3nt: TGTGCCAGCACCCGACTCGGCGGGATCAGCAATGAGCAGTTCTTC; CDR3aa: CASTRLGGISNEQFF
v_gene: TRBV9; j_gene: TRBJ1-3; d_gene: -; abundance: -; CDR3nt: TGTGCCAGCAGCGTGGGACACAGCTCTGGAAACACCATATATTTT; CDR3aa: CASSVGHSSGNTIYF
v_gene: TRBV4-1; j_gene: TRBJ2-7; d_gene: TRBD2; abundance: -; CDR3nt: TGCGCCAGCAGCCAAGAAGGCGGGAGACTAGACTACGAGCAGTACTTC; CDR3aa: CASSQEGGRLDYEQYF
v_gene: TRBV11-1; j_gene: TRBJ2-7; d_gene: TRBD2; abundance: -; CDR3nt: TGTGCCAGCGTCCTTAGCGGGAGCGGCAACGAGCAGTACTTC; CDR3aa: CASVLSGSGNEQYF
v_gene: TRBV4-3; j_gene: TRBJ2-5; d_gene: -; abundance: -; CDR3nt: TGCGCCAGCAGCCAAGATGGTTTCATCCAAGAGACCCAGTACTTC; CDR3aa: CASSQDGFIQETQYF
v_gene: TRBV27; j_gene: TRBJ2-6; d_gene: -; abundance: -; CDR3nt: TGTGCCAGCAGTTTAGACTCAGGGGGGGCCAACGTCCTGACTTTC; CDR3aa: CASSLDSGGANVLTF
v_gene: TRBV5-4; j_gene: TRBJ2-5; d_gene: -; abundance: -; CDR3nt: TGTGCCAGCAGGGGTGGACGGAGCCAAGAGACCCAGTACTTC; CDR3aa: CASRGGRSQETQYF
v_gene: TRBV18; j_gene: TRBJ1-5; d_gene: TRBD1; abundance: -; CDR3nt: TGTGCCAGCTCACCACCAGGGACAGGGGTTAGCAATCAGCCCCAGCATTTT; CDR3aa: CASSPPGTGVSNQPQHF
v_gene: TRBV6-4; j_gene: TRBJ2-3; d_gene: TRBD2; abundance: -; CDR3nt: TGTGCCAGCAGTGACCCAGGACCGGGAGGGCCTCCAGATACGCAGTATTTT; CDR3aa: CASSDPGPGGPPDTQYF
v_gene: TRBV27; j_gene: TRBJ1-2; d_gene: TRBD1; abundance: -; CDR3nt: TGTGCCAGCAGTTTATCGGGGGACAGGACGAGTGGCTACACCTTC; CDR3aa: CASSLSGDRTSGYTF
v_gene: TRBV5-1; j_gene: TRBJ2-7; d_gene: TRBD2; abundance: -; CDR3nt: TGCGCCAGCAGCTTCGGGAGGCTAGCGGGAGGTAAATACGAGCAGTACTTC; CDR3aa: CASSFGRLAGGKYEQYF
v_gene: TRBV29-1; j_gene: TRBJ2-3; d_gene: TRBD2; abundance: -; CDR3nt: TGCAGCGTTGAAGGGACTAGCGGGAGTCATACGCAGTATTTT; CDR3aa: CSVEGTSGSHTQYF
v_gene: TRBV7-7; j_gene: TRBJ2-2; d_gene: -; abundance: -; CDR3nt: TGTGCCAGCAGCCTAACACCGCGCTTTCAACAGCAGAACACCGGGGAGCTGTTTTTT; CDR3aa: CASSLTPRFQQQNTGELFF
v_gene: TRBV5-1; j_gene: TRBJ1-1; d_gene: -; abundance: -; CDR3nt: TGCGCCAGCAGCTTCCTACAGGAGAACACTGAAGCTTTCTTT; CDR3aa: CASSFLQENTEAFF
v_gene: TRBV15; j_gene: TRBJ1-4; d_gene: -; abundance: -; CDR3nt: TGTGCCACCAGCAGAGAGGGCCTCAGCGGTGAAAAACTGTTTTTT; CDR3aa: CATSREGLSGEKLFF
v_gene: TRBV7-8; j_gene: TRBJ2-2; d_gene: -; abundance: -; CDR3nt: TGTGCCAGCAGCTCGGAGGAGGCAACCGGGGAGCTGTTTTTT; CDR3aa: CASSSEEATGELFF
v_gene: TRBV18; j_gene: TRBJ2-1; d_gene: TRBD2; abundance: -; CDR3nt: TGTGCCAGCTCACCACCGGTCCTAGCGGGGAGCTCCTACAATGAGCAGTTCTTC; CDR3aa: CASSPPVLAGSSYNEQFF
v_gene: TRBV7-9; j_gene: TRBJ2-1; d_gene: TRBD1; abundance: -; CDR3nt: TGTGCCAGCAGCCCCAGGGGGCTCAATGAGCAGTTCTTC; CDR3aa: CASSPRGLNEQFF
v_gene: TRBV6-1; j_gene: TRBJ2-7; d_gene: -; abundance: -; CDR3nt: TGTGCCAGCAACAATTGGGTAGGGGAGGAGGACGAGCAGTACTTC; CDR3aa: CASNNWVGEEDEQYF
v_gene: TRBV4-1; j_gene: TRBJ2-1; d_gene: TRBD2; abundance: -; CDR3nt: TGCGCCAGCAGCCAAGCCCCGGGACTAAACGATGAGCAGTTCTTC; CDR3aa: CASSQAPGLNDEQFF
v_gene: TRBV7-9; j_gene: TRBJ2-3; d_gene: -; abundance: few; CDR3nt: TGTGCCAGCAGCTTAGGCGCGATTCGGGCAGATACGCAGTATTTT; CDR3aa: CASSLGAIRADTQYF
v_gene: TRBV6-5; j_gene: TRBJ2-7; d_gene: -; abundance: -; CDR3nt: TGTGCCAGCGGGGCAAACGAGCAGTACTTC; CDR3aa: CASGANEQYF
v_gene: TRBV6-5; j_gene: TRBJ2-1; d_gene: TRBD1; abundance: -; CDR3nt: TGTGCCAGCAGTATTCGACAGGGTATCAATGAGCAGTTCTTC; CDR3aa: CASSIRQGINEQFF
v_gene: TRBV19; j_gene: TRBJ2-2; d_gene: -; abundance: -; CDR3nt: TGTGCCACCGAATCGAGGGGGACCGGGGAGCTGTTTTTT; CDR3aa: CATESRGTGELFF
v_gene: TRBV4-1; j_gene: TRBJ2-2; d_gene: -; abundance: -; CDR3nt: TGCGCCAGCAGCCATCCCGGGACACTATCGAACACCGGGGAGCTGTTTTTT; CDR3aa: CASSHPGTLSNTGELFF
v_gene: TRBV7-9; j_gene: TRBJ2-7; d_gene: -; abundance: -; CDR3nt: TGTGCCAGCAGCTTAGAAGGGGCGCGGAGGCGGTACTTC; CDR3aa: CASSLEGARRRYF
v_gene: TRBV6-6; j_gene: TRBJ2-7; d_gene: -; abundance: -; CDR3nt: TGTGCCAGCAGTTACTCGGACGGAGTAATCTACGAGCAGTACTTC; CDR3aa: CASSYSDGVIYEQYF
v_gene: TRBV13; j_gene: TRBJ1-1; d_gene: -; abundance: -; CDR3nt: TGTGCCAGCAGCCCCACAGGGAGGGGAAAGACTGAAGCTTTCTTT; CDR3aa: CASSPTGRGKTEAFF
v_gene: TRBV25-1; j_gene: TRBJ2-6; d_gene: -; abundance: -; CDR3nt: TGTGCCAGCACCACTAAGGGGGCCAACGTCCTGACTTTC; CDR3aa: CASTTKGANVLTF
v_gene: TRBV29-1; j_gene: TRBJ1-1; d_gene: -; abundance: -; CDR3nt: TGCAGCGTCTCCAAAGGAGGGGGGACTGAAGCTTTCTTT; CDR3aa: CSVSKGGGTEAFF
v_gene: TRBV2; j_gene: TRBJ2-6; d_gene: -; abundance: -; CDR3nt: TGTGCCAGCAGTGAAGCAGCTTTGAGCTACTCTGGGGCCAACGTCCTGACTTTC; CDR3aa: CASSEAALSYSGANVLTF
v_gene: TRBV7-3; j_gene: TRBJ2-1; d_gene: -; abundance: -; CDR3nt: TGTGCCAGCAGCTTGGGACTGACGACCTACAATGAGCAGTTCTTC; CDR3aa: CASSLGLTTYNEQFF